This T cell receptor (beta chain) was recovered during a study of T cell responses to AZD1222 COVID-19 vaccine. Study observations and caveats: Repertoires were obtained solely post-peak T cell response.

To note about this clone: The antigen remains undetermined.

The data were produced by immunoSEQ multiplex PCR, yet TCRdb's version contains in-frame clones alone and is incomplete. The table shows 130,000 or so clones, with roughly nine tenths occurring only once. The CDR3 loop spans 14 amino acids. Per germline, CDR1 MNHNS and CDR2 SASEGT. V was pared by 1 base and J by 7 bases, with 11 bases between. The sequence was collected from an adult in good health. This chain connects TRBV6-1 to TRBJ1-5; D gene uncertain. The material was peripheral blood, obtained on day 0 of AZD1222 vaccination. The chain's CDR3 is CASSEGWWGQPQHF. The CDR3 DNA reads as TGTGCCAGCAGTGAAGGGTGGTGGGGACAGCCCCAGCATTTT.